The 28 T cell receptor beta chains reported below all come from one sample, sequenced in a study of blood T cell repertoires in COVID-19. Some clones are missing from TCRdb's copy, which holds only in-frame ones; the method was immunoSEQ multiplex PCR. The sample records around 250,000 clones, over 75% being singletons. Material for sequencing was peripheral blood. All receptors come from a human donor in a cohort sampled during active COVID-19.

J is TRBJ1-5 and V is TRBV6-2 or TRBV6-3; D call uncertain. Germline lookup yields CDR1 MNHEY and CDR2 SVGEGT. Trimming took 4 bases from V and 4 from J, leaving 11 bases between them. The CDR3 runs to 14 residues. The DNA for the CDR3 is TGTGCCAGCAGTTTTCCAGGATCTAATCAGCCCCAGCATTTT. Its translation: CASSFPGSNQPQHF.

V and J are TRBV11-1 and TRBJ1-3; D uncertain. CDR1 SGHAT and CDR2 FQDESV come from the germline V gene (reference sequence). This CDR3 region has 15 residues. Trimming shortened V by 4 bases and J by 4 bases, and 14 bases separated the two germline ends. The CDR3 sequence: CASSSTVMRGNTIYF. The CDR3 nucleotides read TGTGCCAGCAGCTCAACAGTAATGAGAGGAAACACCATATATTTT.

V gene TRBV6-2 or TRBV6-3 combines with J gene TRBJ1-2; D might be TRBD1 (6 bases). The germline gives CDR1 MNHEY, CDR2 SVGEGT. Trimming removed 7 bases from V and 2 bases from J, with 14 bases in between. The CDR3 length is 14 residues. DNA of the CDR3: TGTGCCAGCAACCCGACAGGCAACAACTATGGCTACACCTTC. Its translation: CASNPTGNNYGYTF.

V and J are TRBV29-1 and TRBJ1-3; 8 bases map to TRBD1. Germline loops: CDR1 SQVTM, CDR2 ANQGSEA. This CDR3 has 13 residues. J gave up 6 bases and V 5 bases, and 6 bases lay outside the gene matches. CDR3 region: CSVRTGTENTIYF. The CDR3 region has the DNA TGCAGCGTTCGGACAGGGACGGAAAACACCATATATTTT.

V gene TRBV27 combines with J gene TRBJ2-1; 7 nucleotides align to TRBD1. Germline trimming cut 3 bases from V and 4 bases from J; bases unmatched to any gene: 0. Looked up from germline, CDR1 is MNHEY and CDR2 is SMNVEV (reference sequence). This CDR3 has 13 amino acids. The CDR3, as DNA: TGTGCCAGCAGTTTGACAGGGTACAATGAGCAGTTCTTC. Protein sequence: CASSLTGYNEQFF.

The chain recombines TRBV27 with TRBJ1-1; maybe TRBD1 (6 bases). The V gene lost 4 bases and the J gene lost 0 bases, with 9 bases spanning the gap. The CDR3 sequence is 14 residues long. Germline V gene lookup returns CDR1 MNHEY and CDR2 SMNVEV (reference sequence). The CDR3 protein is CASSSDSMNTEAFF. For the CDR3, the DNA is TGTGCCAGCAGTTCGGACAGCATGAACACTGAAGCTTTCTTT.

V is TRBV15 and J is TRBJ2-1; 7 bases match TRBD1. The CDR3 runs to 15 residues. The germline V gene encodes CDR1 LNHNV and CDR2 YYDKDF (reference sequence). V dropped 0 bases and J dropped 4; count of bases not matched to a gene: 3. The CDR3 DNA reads TGTGCCACCAGCAGAGATGGGACAGAGTACAATGAGCAGTTCTTC. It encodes CATSRDGTEYNEQFF.

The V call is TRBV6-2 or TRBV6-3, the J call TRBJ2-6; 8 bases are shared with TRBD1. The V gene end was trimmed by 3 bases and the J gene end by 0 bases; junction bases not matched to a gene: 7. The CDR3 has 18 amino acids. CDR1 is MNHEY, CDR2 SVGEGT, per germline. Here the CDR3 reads CASSYRPGQVSGANVLTF. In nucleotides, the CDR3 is TGTGCCAGCAGTTATAGACCGGGACAGGTCTCTGGGGCCAACGTCCTGACTTTC.

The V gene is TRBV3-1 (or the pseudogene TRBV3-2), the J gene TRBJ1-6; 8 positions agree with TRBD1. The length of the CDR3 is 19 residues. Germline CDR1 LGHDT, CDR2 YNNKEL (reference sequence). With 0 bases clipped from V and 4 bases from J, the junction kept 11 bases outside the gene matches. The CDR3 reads CASSQDQWDRPPYNSPLHF. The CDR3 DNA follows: TGTGCCAGCAGCCAAGATCAGTGGGACAGGCCCCCTTATAATTCACCCCTCCACTTT.

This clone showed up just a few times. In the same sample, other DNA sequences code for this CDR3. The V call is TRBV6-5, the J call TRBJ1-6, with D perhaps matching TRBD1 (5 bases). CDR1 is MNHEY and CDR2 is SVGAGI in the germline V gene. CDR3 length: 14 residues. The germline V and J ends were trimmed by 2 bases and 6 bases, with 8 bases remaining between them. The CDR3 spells CASSYGGGNSPLHF. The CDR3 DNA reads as TGTGCCAGCAGTTACGGCGGGGGTAATTCACCCCTCCACTTT.

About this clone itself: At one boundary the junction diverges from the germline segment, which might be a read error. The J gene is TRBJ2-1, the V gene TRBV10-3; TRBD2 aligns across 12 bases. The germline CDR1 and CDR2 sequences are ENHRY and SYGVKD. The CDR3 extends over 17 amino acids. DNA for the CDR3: TGTGCCATCACTGAGACTAGCGGGGGTGATACGAACAATGAGCAGTTCTTC. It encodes CAITETSGGDTNNEQFF.

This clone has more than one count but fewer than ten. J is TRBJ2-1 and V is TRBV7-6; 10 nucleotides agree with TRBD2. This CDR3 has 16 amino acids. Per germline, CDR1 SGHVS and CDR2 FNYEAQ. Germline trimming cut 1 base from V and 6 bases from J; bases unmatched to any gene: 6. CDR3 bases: TGTGCCAGCAGCTTAGATTCCAGCGGGAGGGTCAATGAGCAGTTCTTC. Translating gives CASSLDSSGRVNEQFF.

In DNA, the CDR3 is TGCGCCAGCAGCTCCGGACAGGATAGCAATCAGCCCCAGCATTTT. The encoded protein is CASSSGQDSNQPQHF. The chain has TRBV5-1 and TRBJ1-5; 7 bases align to TRBD1. V gave up 3 bases and J gave up 0 bases; unmatched junction bases: 3. The length of the CDR3 is 15 residues. The germline gives CDR1 SGHRS, CDR2 YFSETQ.

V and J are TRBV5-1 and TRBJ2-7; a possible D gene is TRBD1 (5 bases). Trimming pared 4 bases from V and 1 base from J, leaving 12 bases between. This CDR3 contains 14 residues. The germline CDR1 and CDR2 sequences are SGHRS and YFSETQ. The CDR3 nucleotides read TGCGCCAGCAGCATATCCCAGGGATCCTACGAGCAGTACTTC. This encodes CASSISQGSYEQYF.

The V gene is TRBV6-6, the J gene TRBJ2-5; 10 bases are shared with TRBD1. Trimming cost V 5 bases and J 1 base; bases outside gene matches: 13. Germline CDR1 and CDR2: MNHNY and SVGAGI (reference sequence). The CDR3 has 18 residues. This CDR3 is CASSRITGTGVGQETQYF. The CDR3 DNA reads TGTGCCAGCAGTCGAATCACCGGGACAGGGGTGGGCCAAGAGACCCAGTACTTC.

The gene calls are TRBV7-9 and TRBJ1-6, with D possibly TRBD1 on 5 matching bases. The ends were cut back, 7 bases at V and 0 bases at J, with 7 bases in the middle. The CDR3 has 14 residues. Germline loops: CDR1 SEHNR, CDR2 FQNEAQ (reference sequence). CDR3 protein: CASTRGSYNSPLHF. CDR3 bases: TGTGCCAGCACTAGGGGCTCCTATAATTCACCCCTCCACTTT.

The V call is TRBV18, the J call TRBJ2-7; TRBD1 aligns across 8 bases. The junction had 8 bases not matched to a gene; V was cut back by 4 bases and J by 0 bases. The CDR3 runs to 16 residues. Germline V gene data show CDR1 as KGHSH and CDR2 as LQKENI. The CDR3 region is CASSLPTGDTSYEQYF. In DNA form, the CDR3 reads TGTGCCAGCTCACTTCCGACAGGGGACACCTCCTACGAGCAGTACTTC.

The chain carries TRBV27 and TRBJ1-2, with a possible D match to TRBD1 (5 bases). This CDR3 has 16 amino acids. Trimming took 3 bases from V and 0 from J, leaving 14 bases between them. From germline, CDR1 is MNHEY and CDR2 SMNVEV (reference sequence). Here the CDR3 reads CASSFSRRGANYGYTF. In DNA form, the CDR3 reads TGTGCCAGCAGTTTTTCTAGGCGGGGGGCTAACTATGGCTACACCTTC.

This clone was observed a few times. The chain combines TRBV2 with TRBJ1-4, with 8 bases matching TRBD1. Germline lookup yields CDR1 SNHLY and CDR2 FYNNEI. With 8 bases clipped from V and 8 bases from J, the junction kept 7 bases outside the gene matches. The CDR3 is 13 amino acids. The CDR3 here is CASLTGVREKLFF. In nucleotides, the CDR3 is TGTGCCAGCCTGACAGGGGTTCGCGAAAAACTGTTTTTT.

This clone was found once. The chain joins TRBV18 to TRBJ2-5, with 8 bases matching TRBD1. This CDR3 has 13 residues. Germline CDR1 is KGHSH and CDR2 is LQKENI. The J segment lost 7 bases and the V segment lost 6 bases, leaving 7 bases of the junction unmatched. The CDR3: CASSLGTGGTQYF. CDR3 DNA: TGTGCCAGCTCCCTGGGGACAGGAGGGACCCAGTACTTC.

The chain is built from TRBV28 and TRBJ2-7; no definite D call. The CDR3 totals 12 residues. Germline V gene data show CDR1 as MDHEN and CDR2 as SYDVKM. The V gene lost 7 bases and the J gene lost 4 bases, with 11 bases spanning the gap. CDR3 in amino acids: CASNLDGYEQYF. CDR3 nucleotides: TGTGCCAGCAACCTAGACGGGTACGAGCAGTACTTC.

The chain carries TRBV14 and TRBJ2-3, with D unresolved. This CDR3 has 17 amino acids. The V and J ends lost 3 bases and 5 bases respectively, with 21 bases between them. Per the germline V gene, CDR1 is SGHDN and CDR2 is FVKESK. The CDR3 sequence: CASSHLQALYKVDTQYF. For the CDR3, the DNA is TGTGCCAGCAGCCATCTTCAGGCCTTATACAAAGTAGATACGCAGTATTTT.

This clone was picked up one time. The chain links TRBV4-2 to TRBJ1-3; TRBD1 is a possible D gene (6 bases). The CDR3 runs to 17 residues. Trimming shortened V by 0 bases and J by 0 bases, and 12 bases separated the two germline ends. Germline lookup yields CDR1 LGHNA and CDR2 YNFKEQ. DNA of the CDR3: TGTGCCAGCAGCCAAGATCCCGGGACATACTCTGGAAACACCATATATTTT. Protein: CASSQDPGTYSGNTIYF.

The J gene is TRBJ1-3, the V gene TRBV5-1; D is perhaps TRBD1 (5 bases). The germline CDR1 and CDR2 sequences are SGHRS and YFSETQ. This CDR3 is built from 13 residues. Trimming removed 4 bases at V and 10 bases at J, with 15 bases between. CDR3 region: CASSGGLGGTIYF. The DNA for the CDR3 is TGCGCCAGCAGCGGGGGACTTGGAGGTACCATATATTTT. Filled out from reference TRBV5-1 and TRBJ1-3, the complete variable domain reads KAGVTQTPRYLIKTRGQQVTLSCSPISGHRSVSWYQQTPGQGLQFLFEYFSETQRNKGNFPGRFSGRQFSNSRSEMNVSTLELGDSALYLCASSGGLGGTIYFGEGSWLTVV.

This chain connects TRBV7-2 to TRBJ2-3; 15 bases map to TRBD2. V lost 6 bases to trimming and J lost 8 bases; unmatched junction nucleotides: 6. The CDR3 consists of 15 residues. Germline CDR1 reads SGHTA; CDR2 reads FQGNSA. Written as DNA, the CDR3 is TGTGCCAGCAGGTTGGGACTAGCGGGGGGAACTACGCAGTATTTT. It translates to CASRLGLAGGTTQYF.

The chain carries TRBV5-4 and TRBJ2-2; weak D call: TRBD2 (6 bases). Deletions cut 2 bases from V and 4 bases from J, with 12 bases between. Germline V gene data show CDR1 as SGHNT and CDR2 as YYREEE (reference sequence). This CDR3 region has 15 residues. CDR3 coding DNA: TGTGCCAGCAGCTTCGCGGGGAGAGGCACCGGGGAGCTGTTTTTT. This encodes CASSFAGRGTGELFF.

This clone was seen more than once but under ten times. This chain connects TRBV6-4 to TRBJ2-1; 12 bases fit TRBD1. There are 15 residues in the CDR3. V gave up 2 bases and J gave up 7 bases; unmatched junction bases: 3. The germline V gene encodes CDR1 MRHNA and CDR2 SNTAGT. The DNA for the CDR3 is TGTGCCAGCAGTGACGGGACAGGGGGCGTGAATGAGCAGTTCTTC. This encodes CASSDGTGGVNEQFF.

The CDR3 nucleotides read TGTGCCAGCAGCTTAGCGAAGGGCTCTCGCGGGTGGCACGAGCAGTACTTC. Residues: CASSLAKGSRGWHEQYF. The chain recombines TRBV7-2 with TRBJ2-7, with D maybe TRBD2 (5 bases). The CDR3 has 17 amino acids. CDR1 is SGHTA, CDR2 FQGNSA, per germline. V lost 0 bases, J lost 5 bases, and 20 bases lay in between.